The 10 T cell receptor beta chains below were found in one sample sequenced in a study of shared clonotypes between healthy human individuals. Only in-frame clones appear in the TCRdb table, and some are missing; sequencing was by immunoSEQ multiplex PCR. The data contain roughly 2.2 million clones, under 95% of them singletons. Sequencing was carried out using naive CD4+ T cells from PBMCs. Stated subset: CD45RA+ positively selected. The receptors derive from a man younger than 35 in good health. Some clones in this sample may be carry-over from other donors' samples.

This clone was counted once. The chain joins TRBV28 to TRBJ1-1; TRBD1 is a possible D gene (5 bases). CDR3 size: 16 residues. V was clipped by 1 base and J by 1 base, with 13 bases between them. Germline assignment: CDR1 MDHEN and CDR2 SYDVKM. The CDR3 here is CASSLSGAIGNTEAFF. CDR3 coding DNA: TGTGCCAGCAGTTTATCTGGGGCCATTGGGAACACTGAAGCTTTCTTT.

The chain recombines TRBV9 with TRBJ2-3; 7 nucleotides agree with TRBD1. V was pared by 4 bases and J by 4 bases, with 9 bases of the junction left unmatched. Germline lookup yields CDR1 SGDLS and CDR2 YYNGEE. The CDR3 runs to 15 residues. CDR3 protein: CASSPRGREADTQYF. CDR3 nucleotide sequence: TGTGCCAGCAGCCCTAGGGGGCGAGAAGCAGATACGCAGTATTTT. Variable domain in full (rest from reference TRBV9 and TRBJ2-3): DSGVTQTPKHLITATGQRVTLRCSPRSGDLSVYWYQQSLDQGLQFLIQYYNGEERAKGNILERFSAQQFPDLHSELNLSSLELGDSALYFCASSPRGREADTQYFGPGTRLTVL.

This clone was counted a single time. The DNA for the CDR3 is TGTGCCAGCAGTGAGCCAGGGAGGGATACGCAGTATTTT. Amino acids: CASSEPGRDTQYF. The chain has TRBV6-1 and TRBJ2-3; TRBD2 is a possible D gene (6 bases). Germline loops: CDR1 MNHNS, CDR2 SASEGT. The CDR3 is 13 residues long. V was pared by 3 bases and J by 6 bases, with 10 bases between.

The CDR3 is CASRVLDGSYEQYF. In DNA, the CDR3 is TGCGCCAGCAGAGTTCTTGACGGATCCTACGAGCAGTACTTC. V and J are TRBV5-1 and TRBJ2-7, with unresolved D. CDR1 and CDR2 from the germline V gene are SGHRS and YFSETQ. This CDR3 is 14 amino acids long. V was pared by 5 bases and J by 1 base, with 13 bases between.

The chain links TRBV28 to TRBJ2-5; D is perhaps TRBD1 or TRBD2 (5 bases each). V was cut by 6 bases and J by 6 bases, with 14 bases left in between. Germline assignment: CDR1 MDHEN and CDR2 SYDVKM. This CDR3 is 13 amino acids long. DNA of the CDR3: TGTGCCAGCAGGCCCAGGGACCGGAAGACCCAGTACTTC. Its protein product is CASRPRDRKTQYF.

The V gene is TRBV6-4, the J gene TRBJ2-3, with D possibly matching TRBD1 (6 bases). The germline CDR1 and CDR2 sequences are MRHNA and SNTAGT. The ends were cut back, 3 bases at V and 4 bases at J, with 11 bases in the middle. This CDR3 has 14 amino acids. CDR3 sequence reads: CASSDQGWSDTQYF. The CDR3 nucleotides are TGTGCCAGCAGTGATCAGGGGTGGTCAGATACGCAGTATTTT.

This chain links TRBV4-1 with TRBJ2-7, with 7 bases lining up with TRBD2. The CDR3 consists of 15 residues. V was clipped by 4 bases and J by 2 bases; unmatched bases: 8. Per the germline V gene, CDR1 is MGHRA and CDR2 is YSYEKL. CDR3 sequence (DNA): TGCGCCAGCAGCCGCCGGGGGGAAGTGGCCTACGAGCAGTACTTC. Translated, it gives CASSRRGEVAYEQYF.

V gene TRBV11-1 combines with J gene TRBJ1-4, with TRBD1 matching over 8 bases. V trimming: 5 bases; J trimming: 8 bases; junction bases outside the gene matches: 7. The CDR3 totals 14 residues. The germline V gene encodes CDR1 SGHAT and CDR2 FQDESV (reference sequence). The CDR3 bases are TGTGCCAGCAGCCGAGGACAGGGCGGGGAAAAACTGTTTTTT. It yields the protein CASSRGQGGEKLFF.

The chain couples TRBV7-3 to TRBJ2-3; 9 bases agree with TRBD1. Trimming removed 5 bases from V and 10 bases from J; junction bases left unmatched: 10. Germline V gives CDR1 SGHTA, CDR2 FQGTGA. The CDR3 is 14 amino acids. The CDR3 DNA sequence: TGTGCCAGCAGCCAGGGACAGGGCCTCTGGGCGCAGTATTTT. Translation: CASSQGQGLWAQYF.

This clone came up a few times. The rearrangement joins TRBV28 to TRBJ2-7, with 8 bases that match TRBD1. This CDR3 is built from 16 residues. Germline loops: CDR1 MDHEN, CDR2 SYDVKM. J gave up 4 bases and V 1 base, and 9 bases lay outside the gene matches. The CDR3 DNA reads TGTGCCAGCAGTTTATCGGGTGGCAGGGGGCGATACGAGCAGTACTTC. As protein: CASSLSGGRGRYEQYF.